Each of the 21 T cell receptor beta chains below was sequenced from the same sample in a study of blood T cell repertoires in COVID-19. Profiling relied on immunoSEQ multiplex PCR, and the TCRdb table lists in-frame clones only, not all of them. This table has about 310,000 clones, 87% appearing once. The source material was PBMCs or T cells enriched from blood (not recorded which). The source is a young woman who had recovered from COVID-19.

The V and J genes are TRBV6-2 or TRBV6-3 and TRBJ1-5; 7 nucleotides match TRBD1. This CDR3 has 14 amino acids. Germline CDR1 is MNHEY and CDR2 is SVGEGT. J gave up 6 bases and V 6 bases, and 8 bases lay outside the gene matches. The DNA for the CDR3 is TGTGCCAGCAGCCTCAGGGGGAAGGGTCAGCCCCAGCATTTT. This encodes CASSLRGKGQPQHF.

The CDR3 spells CASRDRVAYGYTF. CDR3 nucleotide sequence: TGTGCCAGTAGGGACAGGGTCGCCTATGGCTACACCTTC. This chain uses TRBV19 with TRBJ1-2; the match to TRBD1 covers 8 bases. The CDR3 loop spans 13 amino acids. Germline CDR1 is LNHDA and CDR2 is SQIVND (reference sequence). V lost 6 bases and J lost 4; bases outside the gene matches: 4.

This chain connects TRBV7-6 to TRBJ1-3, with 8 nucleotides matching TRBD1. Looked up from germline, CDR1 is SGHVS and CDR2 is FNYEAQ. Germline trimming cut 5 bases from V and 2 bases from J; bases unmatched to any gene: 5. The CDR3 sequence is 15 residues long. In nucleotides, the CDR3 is TGTGCCAGCAGCCCTCAGGACAGGGCTGGAAACACCATATATTTT. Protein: CASSPQDRAGNTIYF.

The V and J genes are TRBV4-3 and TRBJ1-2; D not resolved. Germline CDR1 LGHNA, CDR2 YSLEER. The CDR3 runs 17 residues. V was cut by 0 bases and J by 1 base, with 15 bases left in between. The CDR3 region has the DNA TGCGCCAGCAGCCAAGAAAGCGTTCCCGGCGGTAACTATGGCTACACCTTC. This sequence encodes CASSQESVPGGNYGYTF.

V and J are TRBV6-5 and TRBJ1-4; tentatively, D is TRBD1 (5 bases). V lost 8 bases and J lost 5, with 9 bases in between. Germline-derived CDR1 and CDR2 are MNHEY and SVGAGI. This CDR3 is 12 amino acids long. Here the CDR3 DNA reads TGTGCCAGCGCGGGACTCAATGAAAAACTGTTTTTT. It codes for CASAGLNEKLFF.

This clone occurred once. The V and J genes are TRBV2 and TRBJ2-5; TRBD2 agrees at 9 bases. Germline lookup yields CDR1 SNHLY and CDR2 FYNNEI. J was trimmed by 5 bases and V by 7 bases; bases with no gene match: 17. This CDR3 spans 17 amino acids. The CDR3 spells CASIPQREAGGLETQYF. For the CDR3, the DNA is TGTGCCAGCATCCCTCAACGGGAGGCGGGGGGGCTCGAGACCCAGTACTTC.

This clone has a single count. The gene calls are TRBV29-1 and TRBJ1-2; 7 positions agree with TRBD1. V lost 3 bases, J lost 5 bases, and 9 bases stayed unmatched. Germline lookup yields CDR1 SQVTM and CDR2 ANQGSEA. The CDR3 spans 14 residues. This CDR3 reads CSVDTTGVRYGYTF. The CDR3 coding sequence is TGCAGCGTTGATACAACAGGGGTGAGGTATGGCTACACCTTC.

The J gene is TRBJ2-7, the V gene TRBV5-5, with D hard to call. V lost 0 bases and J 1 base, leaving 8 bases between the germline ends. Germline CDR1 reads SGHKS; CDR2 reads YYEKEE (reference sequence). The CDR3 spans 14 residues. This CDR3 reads CASSLDRDSYEQYF. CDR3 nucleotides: TGTGCCAGCAGCTTGGACAGAGATTCCTACGAGCAGTACTTC.

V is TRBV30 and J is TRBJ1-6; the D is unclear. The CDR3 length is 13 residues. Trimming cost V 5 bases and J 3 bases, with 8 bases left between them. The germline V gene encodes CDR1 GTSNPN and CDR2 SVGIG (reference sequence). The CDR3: CAWGEGYNSPLHF. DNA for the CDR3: TGTGCCTGGGGGGAGGGCTATAATTCACCCCTCCACTTT. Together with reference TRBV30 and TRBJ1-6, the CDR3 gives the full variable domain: SQTIHQWPATLVQPVGSPLSLECTVEGTSNPNLYWYRQAAGRGLQLLFYSVGIGQISSEVPQNLSASRPQDRQFILSSKKLLLSDSGFYLCAWGEGYNSPLHFGNGTRLTVT.

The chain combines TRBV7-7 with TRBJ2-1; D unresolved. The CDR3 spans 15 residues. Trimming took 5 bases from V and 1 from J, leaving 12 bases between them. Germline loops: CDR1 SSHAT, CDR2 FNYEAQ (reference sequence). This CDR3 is CASSPSRTSYNEQFF. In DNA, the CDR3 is TGTGCCAGCAGCCCGAGCCGCACTTCCTACAATGAGCAGTTCTTC.

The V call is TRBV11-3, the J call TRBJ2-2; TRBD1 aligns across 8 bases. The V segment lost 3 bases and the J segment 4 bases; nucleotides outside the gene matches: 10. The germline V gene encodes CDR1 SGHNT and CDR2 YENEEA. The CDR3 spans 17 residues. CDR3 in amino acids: CASSLRAGGSVTGELFF. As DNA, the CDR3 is TGTGCCAGCAGCTTGAGGGCAGGGGGCAGCGTCACCGGGGAGCTGTTTTTT.

CDR3 region: CASSFQSSGDTGELFF. The DNA of the CDR3 is TGTGCCAGCAGCTTCCAATCTAGCGGGGACACCGGGGAGCTGTTTTTT. The chain uses TRBV7-2 and TRBJ2-2; 9 nucleotides match TRBD2. Trimming cost V 3 bases and J 3 bases; bases outside gene matches: 5. The CDR3 spans 16 residues. The germline gives CDR1 SGHTA, CDR2 FQGNSA.

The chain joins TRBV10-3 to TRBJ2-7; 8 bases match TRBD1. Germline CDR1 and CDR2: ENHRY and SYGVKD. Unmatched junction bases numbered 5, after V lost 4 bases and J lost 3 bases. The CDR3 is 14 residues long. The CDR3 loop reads CAISGQGSFYEQYF. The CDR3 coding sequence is TGTGCCATCAGTGGACAGGGGAGCTTCTACGAGCAGTACTTC.

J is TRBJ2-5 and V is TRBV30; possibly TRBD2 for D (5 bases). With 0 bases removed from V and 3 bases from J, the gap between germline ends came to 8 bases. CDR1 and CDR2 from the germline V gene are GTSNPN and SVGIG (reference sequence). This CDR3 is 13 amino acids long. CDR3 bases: TGTGCCTGGAGTGTATCCGGGGAAGAGACCCAGTACTTC. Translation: CAWSVSGEETQYF.

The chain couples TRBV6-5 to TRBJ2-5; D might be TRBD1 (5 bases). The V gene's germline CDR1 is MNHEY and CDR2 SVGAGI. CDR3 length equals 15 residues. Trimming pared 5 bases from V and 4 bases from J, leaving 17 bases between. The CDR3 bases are TGTGCCAGCAGTCGCGACCTTGGGGCTTCAGAGACCCAGTACTTC. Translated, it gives CASSRDLGASETQYF.

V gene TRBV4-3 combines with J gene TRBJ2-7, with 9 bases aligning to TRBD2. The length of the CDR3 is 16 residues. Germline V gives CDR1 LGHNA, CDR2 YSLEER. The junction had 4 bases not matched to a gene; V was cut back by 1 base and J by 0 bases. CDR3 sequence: CASSQGLAEYSYEQYF. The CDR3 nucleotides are TGCGCCAGCAGCCAAGGACTAGCGGAGTACTCCTACGAGCAGTACTTC.

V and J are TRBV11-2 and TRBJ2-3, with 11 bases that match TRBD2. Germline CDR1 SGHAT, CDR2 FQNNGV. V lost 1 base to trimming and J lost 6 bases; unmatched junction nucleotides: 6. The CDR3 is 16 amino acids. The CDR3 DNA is TGTGCCAGCAGCTTAGCCTTAGCGGGAGGGGTGGATACGCAGTATTTT. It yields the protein CASSLALAGGVDTQYF.

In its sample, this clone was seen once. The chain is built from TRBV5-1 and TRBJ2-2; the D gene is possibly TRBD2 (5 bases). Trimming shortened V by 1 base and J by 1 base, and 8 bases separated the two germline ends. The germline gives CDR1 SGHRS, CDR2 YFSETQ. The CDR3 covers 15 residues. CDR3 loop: CASSLSGLNTGELFF. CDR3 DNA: TGCGCCAGCAGCTTGAGCGGACTGAACACCGGGGAGCTGTTTTTT.

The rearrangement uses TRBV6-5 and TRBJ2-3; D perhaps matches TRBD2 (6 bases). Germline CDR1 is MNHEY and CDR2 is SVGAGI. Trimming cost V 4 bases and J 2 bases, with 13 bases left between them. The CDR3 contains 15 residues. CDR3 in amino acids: CASSFSGGITDTQYF. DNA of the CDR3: TGTGCCAGCAGTTTTAGTGGGGGGATCACAGATACGCAGTATTTT.

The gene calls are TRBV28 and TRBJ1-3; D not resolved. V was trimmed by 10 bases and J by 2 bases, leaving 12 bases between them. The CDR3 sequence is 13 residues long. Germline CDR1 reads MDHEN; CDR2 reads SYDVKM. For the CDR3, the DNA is TGTGCCACCGAGCGGGATCCTGGAAACACCATATATTTT. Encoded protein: CATERDPGNTIYF.

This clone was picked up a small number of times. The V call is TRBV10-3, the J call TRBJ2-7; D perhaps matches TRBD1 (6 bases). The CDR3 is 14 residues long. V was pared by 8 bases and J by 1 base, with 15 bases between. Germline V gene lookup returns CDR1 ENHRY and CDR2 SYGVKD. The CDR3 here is CAIGSGVRSYEQYF. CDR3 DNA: TGTGCCATCGGATCAGGGGTCAGATCCTACGAGCAGTACTTC.